This T cell receptor beta chain was identified in a study of beta chain features in type 1 diabetes. Study-wide context: No age, gender or cell yield differences were seen between patients and healthy donors.

As to this clone: What it recognizes is unknown. Other nucleotide sequences in the sample specify the same CDR3.

Germline CDR1 and CDR2: SNHLY and FYNNEI. V lost 1 base and J lost 0, with 7 bases in between. The CDR3 covers 15 residues. Study results and caveats: Because the template was cDNA, high-expressing cells might be over-represented.

Expressed TCRB transcripts got sequenced, as all isolated RNA was reverse transcribed. Measured with immunoSEQ multiplex PCR; TCRdb has only the in-frame clones, and not every one. Counted here are some 150,000 clones, just over 9% occurring once; the ten biggest clones make up around 0.63%. This sequence originates from a man aged 18 to 29 in good health. The chain links TRBV2 to TRBJ2-1, with a weak D call TRBD1 (6 bases). What was sequenced was central memory CD4+ T cells from blood. CDR3 in amino acids: CASSEEGGSYNEQFF. DNA of the CDR3: TGTGCCAGCAGTGAAGAAGGGGGCTCCTACAATGAGCAGTTCTTC.